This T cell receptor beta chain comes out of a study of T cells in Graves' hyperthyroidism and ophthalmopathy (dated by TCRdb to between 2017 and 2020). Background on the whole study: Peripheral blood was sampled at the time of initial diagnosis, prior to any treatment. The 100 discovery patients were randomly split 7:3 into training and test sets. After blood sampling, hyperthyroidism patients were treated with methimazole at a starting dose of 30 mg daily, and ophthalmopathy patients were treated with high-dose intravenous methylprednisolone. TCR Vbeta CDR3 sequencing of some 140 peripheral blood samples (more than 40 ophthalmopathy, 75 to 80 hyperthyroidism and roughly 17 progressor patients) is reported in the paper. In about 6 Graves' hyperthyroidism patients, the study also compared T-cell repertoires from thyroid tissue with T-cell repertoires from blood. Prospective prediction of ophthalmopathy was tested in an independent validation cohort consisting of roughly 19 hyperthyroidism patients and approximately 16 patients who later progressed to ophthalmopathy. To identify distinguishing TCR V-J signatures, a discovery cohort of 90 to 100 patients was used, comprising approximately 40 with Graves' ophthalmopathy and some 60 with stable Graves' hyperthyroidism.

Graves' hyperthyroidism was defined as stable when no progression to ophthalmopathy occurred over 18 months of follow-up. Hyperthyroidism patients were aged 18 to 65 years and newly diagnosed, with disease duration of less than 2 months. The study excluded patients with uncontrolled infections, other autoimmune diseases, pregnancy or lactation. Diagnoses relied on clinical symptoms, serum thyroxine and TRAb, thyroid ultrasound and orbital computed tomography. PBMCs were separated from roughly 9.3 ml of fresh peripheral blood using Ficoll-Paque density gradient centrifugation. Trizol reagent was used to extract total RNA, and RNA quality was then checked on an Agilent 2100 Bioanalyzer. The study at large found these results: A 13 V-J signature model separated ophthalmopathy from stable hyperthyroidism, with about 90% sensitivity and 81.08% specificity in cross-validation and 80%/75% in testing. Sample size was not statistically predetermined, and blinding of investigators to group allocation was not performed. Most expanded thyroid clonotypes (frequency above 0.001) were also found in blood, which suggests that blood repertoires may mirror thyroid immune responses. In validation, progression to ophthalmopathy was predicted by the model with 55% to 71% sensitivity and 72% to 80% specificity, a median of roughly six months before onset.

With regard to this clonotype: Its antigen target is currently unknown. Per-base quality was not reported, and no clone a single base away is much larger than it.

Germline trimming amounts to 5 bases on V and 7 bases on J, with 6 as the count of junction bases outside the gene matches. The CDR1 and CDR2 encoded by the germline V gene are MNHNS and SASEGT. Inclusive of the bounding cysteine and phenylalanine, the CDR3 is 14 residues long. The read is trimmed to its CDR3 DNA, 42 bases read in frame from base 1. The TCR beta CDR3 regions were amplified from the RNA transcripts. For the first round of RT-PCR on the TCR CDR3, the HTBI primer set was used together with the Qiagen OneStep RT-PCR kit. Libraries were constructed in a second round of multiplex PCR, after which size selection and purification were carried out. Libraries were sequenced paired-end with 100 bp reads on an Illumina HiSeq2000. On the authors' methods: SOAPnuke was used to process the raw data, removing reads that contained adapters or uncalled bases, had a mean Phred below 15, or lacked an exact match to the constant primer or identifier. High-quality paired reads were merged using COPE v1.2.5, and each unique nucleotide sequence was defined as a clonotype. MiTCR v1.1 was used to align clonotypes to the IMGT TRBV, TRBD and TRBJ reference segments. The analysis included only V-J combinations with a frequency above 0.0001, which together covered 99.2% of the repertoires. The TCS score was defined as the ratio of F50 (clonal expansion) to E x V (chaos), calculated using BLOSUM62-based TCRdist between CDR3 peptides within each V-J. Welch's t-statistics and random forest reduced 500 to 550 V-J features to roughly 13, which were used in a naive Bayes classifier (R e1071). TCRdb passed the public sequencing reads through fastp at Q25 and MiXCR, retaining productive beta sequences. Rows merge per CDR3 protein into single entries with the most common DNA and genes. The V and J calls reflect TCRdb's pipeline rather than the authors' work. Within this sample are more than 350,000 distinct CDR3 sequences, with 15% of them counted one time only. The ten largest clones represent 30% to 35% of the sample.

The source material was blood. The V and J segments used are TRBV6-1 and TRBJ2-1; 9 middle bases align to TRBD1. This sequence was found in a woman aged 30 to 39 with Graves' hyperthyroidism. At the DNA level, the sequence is TGTGCCAGCAGTAGAGGGACAGGGCGTAATGAGCAGTTCTTC. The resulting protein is CASSRGTGRNEQFF.